Presented here are 26 T cell receptor beta chains from one specimen sequenced in a study of shared clonotypes between healthy human individuals. Clones were read by immunoSEQ multiplex PCR, and TCRdb kept only the in-frame ones, dropping some. The data contain approximately 1.4 million clones, under 99% of them singletons. Sequencing was performed on naive CD4+ T cells sorted from blood. The sample's subset: CD45RA+ positively selected. The origin of the receptors is a man younger than 40 in good health.

Turning to this clone: This sample also contains other DNA sequences that code for the same CDR3. The V gene is TRBV14, the J gene TRBJ2-2; D is ambiguous. Per the germline V gene, CDR1 is SGHDN and CDR2 is FVKESK. The CDR3 runs 13 residues. V dropped 3 bases and J dropped 5 bases, with 7 bases sitting between them. This CDR3 reads CASSQSLTGELFF. The CDR3 bases are TGTGCCAGCAGCCAGTCCCTTACCGGGGAGCTGTTTTTT.

The V gene is TRBV2, the J gene TRBJ2-2; D perhaps matches TRBD1 (5 bases). The CDR3 has 14 residues. V was pared by 3 bases and J by 3 bases, with 8 bases between. The germline gives CDR1 SNHLY, CDR2 FYNNEI. The CDR3 loop is CASSDRVDTGELFF. CDR3 sequence (DNA): TGTGCCAGCAGTGACAGGGTGGACACCGGGGAGCTGTTTTTT.

The chain couples TRBV7-6 to TRBJ1-2; TRBD1 agrees at 9 bases. This CDR3 region has 17 residues. CDR1 and CDR2 from the germline V gene are SGHVS and FNYEAQ. The V segment lost 1 base and the J segment 4 bases; nucleotides outside the gene matches: 10. The CDR3 sequence: CASSLEPPGQGFYGYTF. As DNA, the CDR3 is TGTGCCAGCAGCTTAGAACCGCCGGGACAGGGCTTCTATGGCTACACCTTC.

This chain connects TRBV7-9 to TRBJ1-2, with 11 bases matching TRBD1. Losses at the gene ends were 4 bases for V and 0 bases for J; bases not matched to a gene: 10. Germline V lookup: CDR1 SEHNR, CDR2 FQNEAQ (reference sequence). This CDR3 is built from 18 residues. Here the CDR3 reads CASSSGTGGTRTNYGYTF. CDR3 sequence (DNA): TGTGCCAGCAGCTCCGGGACAGGGGGTACGAGAACTAACTATGGCTACACCTTC. The full variable domain, its missing parts supplied by reference TRBV7-9 and TRBJ1-2, is DTGVSQNPRHKITKRGQNVTFRCDPISEHNRLYWYRQTLGQGPEFLTYFQNEAQLEKSRLLSDRFSAERPKGSFSTLEIQRTEQGDSAMYLCASSSGTGGTRTNYGYTFGSGTRLTVV.

The chain recombines TRBV7-9 with TRBJ1-5; a possible D gene is TRBD1 (5 bases). CDR1 is SEHNR, CDR2 FQNEAQ, per germline (reference sequence). The CDR3 runs to 14 residues. Trimming removed 2 bases at V and 4 bases at J, with 9 bases between. CDR3 amino acids: CASSLTGSNQPQHF. The CDR3 DNA follows: TGTGCCAGCAGCTTAACAGGTTCTAATCAGCCCCAGCATTTT.

The chain employs TRBV28 and TRBJ2-3; D unresolved. Trimming removed 3 bases from V and 2 bases from J, with 3 bases in between. This CDR3 comprises 12 residues. Germline V gives CDR1 MDHEN, CDR2 SYDVKM. The CDR3 loop is CASSFITDTQYF. The CDR3 DNA reads TGTGCCAGCAGTTTCATCACAGATACGCAGTATTTT.

This chain links TRBV29-1 with TRBJ1-4, with 7 bases lining up with TRBD1. The CDR3 consists of 13 residues. The junction had 6 bases not matched to a gene; V was cut back by 7 bases and J by 4 bases. The germline V gene encodes CDR1 SQVTM and CDR2 ANQGSEA. The CDR3 DNA reads TGCAGCGCTGGGGACAGAAATAATGAAAAACTGTTTTTT. It specifies CSAGDRNNEKLFF.

In its sample, this clone was seen once. V gene TRBV12-2 combines with J gene TRBJ1-2. TRBV12-2 counts as a pseudogene. This CDR3 contains 16 residues. The CDR3 is CASRSITGTVTYGYTF. CDR3 bases: TGTGCAAGTCGCTCTATCACGGGGACGGTAACCTATGGCTACACCTTC.

This clone was seen just once. The chain is built from TRBV6-4 and TRBJ2-5; perhaps TRBD2 as D (5 bases). Germline V CDR1 and CDR2: MRHNA, SNTAGT. V lost 6 bases, J lost 4 bases, and 12 bases lay in between. The CDR3 contains 13 residues. The DNA for the CDR3 is TGTGCCAGCAGCCCAGTAAGCGGAGAGACCCAGTACTTC. Residues: CASSPVSGETQYF.

J is TRBJ2-1 and V is TRBV5-4, with D possibly being TRBD1 or TRBD2 (7 bases each). Between the trimmed V and J ends, which lost 4 bases and 9 bases, there was a span of 11 bases. This CDR3 contains 12 residues. CDR1 and CDR2 (germline): SGHNT, YYREEE (reference sequence). The CDR3 is CASSPGGGEQFF. CDR3 DNA sequence: TGTGCCAGCAGCCCAGGGGGGGGTGAGCAGTTCTTC.

The CDR3 loop reads CASSEFQALDTQYF. In DNA form, the CDR3 reads TGTGCCAGCAGTGAATTCCAGGCTTTGGATACGCAGTATTTT. The rearrangement uses TRBV25-1 and TRBJ2-3; no clear D. Per germline, CDR1 MGHDK and CDR2 SYGVNS. The CDR3 length is 14 residues. The germline V and J ends were trimmed by 1 base and 6 bases, with 11 bases remaining between them.

V usage is TRBV2 and J usage is TRBJ2-7; 15 positions agree with TRBD2. The CDR3 spans 19 residues. V shed 0 bases and J 4 bases; nucleotides not matched to a gene: 10. CDR1 SNHLY and CDR2 FYNNEI come from the germline V gene. The CDR3 nucleotides read TGTGCCAGCAGTGAAGCGTCCCTTGGACTAGCGGGAGGGCCGTACGAGCAGTACTTC. Amino acid sequence: CASSEASLGLAGGPYEQYF.

This chain connects TRBV11-2 to TRBJ2-6; 10 nucleotides align to TRBD2. Trimming took 7 bases from V and 2 from J; bases not matched to a gene: 11. The CDR3 is 18 amino acids. Germline V gene sequence: CDR1 SGHAT, CDR2 FQNNGV. For the CDR3, the DNA is TGTGCCAGCAACTCCAAGGTCCTAGCGGGAGCTGGGGCCAACGTCCTGACTTTC. This codes for CASNSKVLAGAGANVLTF.

CDR3 protein: CASSLGRHHGELFF. CDR3 bases: TGTGCCAGCAGCTTAGGCAGGCATCACGGGGAGCTGTTTTTT. The chain has TRBV7-9 and TRBJ2-2, with no clear D. This CDR3 has 14 amino acids. Per germline, CDR1 SEHNR and CDR2 FQNEAQ (reference sequence). V dropped 1 base and J dropped 7 bases, with 10 bases sitting between them.

This rearrangement joins TRBV5-6 to TRBJ2-1, with 9 bases identical to TRBD2. With V trimmed by 4 bases and J by 9 bases, 17 bases remained unmatched. CDR3 length equals 17 residues. In germline, CDR1 is SGHDT, CDR2 YYEEEE. The CDR3 region is CASSLQGGGRAWGEQFF. The CDR3 DNA reads TGTGCCAGCAGCCTACAAGGAGGCGGGAGGGCCTGGGGTGAGCAGTTCTTC.

The chain employs TRBV6-6 and TRBJ2-7; TRBD2 aligns across 12 bases. The CDR3 is made up of 14 amino acids. From germline, CDR1 is MNHNY and CDR2 SVGAGI (reference sequence). Trimming cost V 6 bases and J 4 bases; bases outside gene matches: 4. As DNA, the CDR3 is TGTGCCAGCAGCTCAGGACTAGCGGGGTACGAGCAGTACTTC. This encodes CASSSGLAGYEQYF.

The gene calls are TRBV4-3 and TRBJ1-3; D is undetermined. This CDR3 region has 16 residues. The V end lost 1 base, the J end lost 1 base, and 11 bases lay between the germline ends. CDR1 and CDR2 (germline): LGHNA, YSLEER. CDR3 in amino acids: CASSQAPAASGNTIYF. CDR3 DNA sequence: TGCGCCAGCAGCCAAGCCCCAGCGGCATCTGGAAACACCATATATTTT.

The V call is TRBV5-1, the J call TRBJ2-7; 14 nucleotides match TRBD2. This CDR3 spans 17 amino acids. CDR1 and CDR2 from the germline V gene are SGHRS and YFSETQ. V lost 3 bases, J lost 2 bases, and 7 bases stayed unmatched. The CDR3 DNA sequence: TGCGCCAGCAGCTCGGGACTAGCGGGAGCGGGCACCTACGAGCAGTACTTC. It encodes CASSSGLAGAGTYEQYF.

About this clone: Within the sample, other DNA sequences also encode this same CDR3. As DNA, the CDR3 is TGTGCCAGCAGCCCAGGGACGAGCTCCTACAATGAGCAGTTCTTC. Its protein product is CASSPGTSSYNEQFF. The V call is TRBV5-4, the J call TRBJ2-1, with D tentatively TRBD1 or TRBD2 (5 bases each). The ends were cut back, 4 bases at V and 0 bases at J, with 11 bases in the middle. The germline gives CDR1 SGHNT, CDR2 YYREEE (reference sequence). The CDR3 is made up of 15 amino acids. The full variable domain, rest sourced from reference TRBV5-4 and TRBJ2-1, is ETGVTQSPTHLIKTRGQQVTLRCSSQSGHNTVSWYQQALGQGPQFIFQYYREEENGRGNFPPRFSGLQFPNYSSELNVNALELDDSALYLCASSPGTSSYNEQFFGPGTRLTVL.

The rearrangement uses TRBV25-1 and TRBJ2-3, with D possibly matching TRBD1 (6 bases). This CDR3 contains 15 residues. Trimming left V 4 bases short and J 0 bases short, with 11 bases between. Looked up from germline, CDR1 is MGHDK and CDR2 is SYGVNS. CDR3 nucleotides: TGTGCCAGCAGTGGGGGGCCGGTGAGCACAGATACGCAGTATTTT. Protein sequence: CASSGGPVSTDTQYF.

The J gene is TRBJ1-2, the V gene TRBV5-8; D is perhaps TRBD1 (5 bases). This CDR3 comprises 14 residues. The germline V gene has CDR1 SGHTS and CDR2 YDEGEE. The V gene lost 4 bases and the J gene lost 8 bases, with 18 bases spanning the gap. The CDR3 region has the DNA TGTGCCAGCAGCCTTACCGGGACCCCGGGAGGCTACACCTTC. Its translation is CASSLTGTPGGYTF.

This chain connects TRBV5-1 to TRBJ1-1, with a weak D call TRBD1 (5 bases). CDR1 and CDR2 (germline): SGHRS, YFSETQ. V lost 0 bases, J lost 1 base, and 13 bases lay in between. The CDR3 sequence is 16 residues long. The CDR3 here is CASSLEAGTSNTEAFF. The CDR3 DNA follows: TGCGCCAGCAGCTTGGAGGCCGGGACTTCGAACACTGAAGCTTTCTTT.

About this clone itself: Other DNA sequences in the same sample also yield this CDR3. The rearrangement uses TRBV5-1 and TRBJ1-4, with a tentative D call TRBD1 (6 bases). The CDR3 consists of 14 residues. Germline-derived CDR1 and CDR2 are SGHRS and YFSETQ. Trimming cost V 4 bases and J 5 bases, with 12 bases left between them. The CDR3 is CASSPDRGNEKLFF. The CDR3 DNA is TGCGCCAGCAGCCCGGACAGAGGAAATGAAAAACTGTTTTTT. Combining the CDR3 with reference TRBV5-1 and TRBJ1-4 gives the whole variable domain KAGVTQTPRYLIKTRGQQVTLSCSPISGHRSVSWYQQTPGQGLQFLFEYFSETQRNKGNFPGRFSGRQFSNSRSEMNVSTLELGDSALYLCASSPDRGNEKLFFGSGTQLSVL.

This chain joins TRBV6-6 and TRBJ2-2; 7 bases are shared with TRBD2. Trimming took 0 bases from V and 6 from J; bases not matched to a gene: 7. The germline gives CDR1 MNHNY, CDR2 SVGAGI (reference sequence). The CDR3 has 16 residues. DNA of the CDR3: TGTGCCAGCAGTTACTCGCGGGAGACTCCGGCCGGGGAGCTGTTTTTT. Amino acids: CASSYSRETPAGELFF.

This chain uses TRBV18 with TRBJ1-4, with D unresolved. Germline lookup yields CDR1 KGHSH and CDR2 LQKENI. Trimming shortened V by 0 bases and J by 8 bases, and 4 bases separated the two germline ends. The CDR3 contains 12 residues. The CDR3 bases are TGTGCCAGCTCACCACCAATAGAAAAACTGTTTTTT. Translation: CASSPPIEKLFF.

The gene calls are TRBV2 and TRBJ2-7, with no clear D. V was cut by 7 bases and J by 1 base, with 14 bases left in between. The CDR3 totals 14 residues. Germline CDR1 reads SNHLY; CDR2 reads FYNNEI. The DNA for the CDR3 is TGTGCCAGCAAGTTAGGTCAGATATCCTACGAGCAGTACTTC. The encoded protein is CASKLGQISYEQYF. The full variable domain, rest sourced from reference TRBV2 and TRBJ2-7, is EPEVTQTPSHQVTQMGQEVILRCVPISNHLYFYWYRQILGQKVEFLVSFYNNEISEKSEIFDDQFSVERPDGSNFTLKIRSTKLEDSAMYFCASKLGQISYEQYFGPGTRLTVT.